Described below is a single T cell receptor beta chain sequence and its context. The target antigen is unknown. Repertoires were generated with immunoSEQ multiplex PCR, while TCRdb's copy carries only in-frame clones and drops some. The sample consists of tens of thousands of clones, 70% to 90% of them appearing once. These data originate in a study of chemoradiotherapy in HPV16-positive cancers. General study findings and limits: Non-HPV-specific T cells did not expand in tumors during treatment, whereas candidate HPV-specific clones and E7-related motifs did.

The CDR3 runs to 14 residues. The germline CDR1 and CDR2 sequences are SGHKS and YYEKEE (reference sequence). V lost 4 bases and J lost 5; bases outside the gene matches: 6. This rearrangement joins TRBV5-5 to TRBJ2-5, with 9 bases fitting TRBD2. The TCR originated in a human donor with HPV-associated anogenital cancer. The material was blood, obtained from a patient who underwent chemoradiotherapy. The CDR3 DNA is TGTGCCAGCAGCCCTCCCCTAGCGGGGGAGACCCAGTACTTC. Amino acids: CASSPPLAGETQYF.